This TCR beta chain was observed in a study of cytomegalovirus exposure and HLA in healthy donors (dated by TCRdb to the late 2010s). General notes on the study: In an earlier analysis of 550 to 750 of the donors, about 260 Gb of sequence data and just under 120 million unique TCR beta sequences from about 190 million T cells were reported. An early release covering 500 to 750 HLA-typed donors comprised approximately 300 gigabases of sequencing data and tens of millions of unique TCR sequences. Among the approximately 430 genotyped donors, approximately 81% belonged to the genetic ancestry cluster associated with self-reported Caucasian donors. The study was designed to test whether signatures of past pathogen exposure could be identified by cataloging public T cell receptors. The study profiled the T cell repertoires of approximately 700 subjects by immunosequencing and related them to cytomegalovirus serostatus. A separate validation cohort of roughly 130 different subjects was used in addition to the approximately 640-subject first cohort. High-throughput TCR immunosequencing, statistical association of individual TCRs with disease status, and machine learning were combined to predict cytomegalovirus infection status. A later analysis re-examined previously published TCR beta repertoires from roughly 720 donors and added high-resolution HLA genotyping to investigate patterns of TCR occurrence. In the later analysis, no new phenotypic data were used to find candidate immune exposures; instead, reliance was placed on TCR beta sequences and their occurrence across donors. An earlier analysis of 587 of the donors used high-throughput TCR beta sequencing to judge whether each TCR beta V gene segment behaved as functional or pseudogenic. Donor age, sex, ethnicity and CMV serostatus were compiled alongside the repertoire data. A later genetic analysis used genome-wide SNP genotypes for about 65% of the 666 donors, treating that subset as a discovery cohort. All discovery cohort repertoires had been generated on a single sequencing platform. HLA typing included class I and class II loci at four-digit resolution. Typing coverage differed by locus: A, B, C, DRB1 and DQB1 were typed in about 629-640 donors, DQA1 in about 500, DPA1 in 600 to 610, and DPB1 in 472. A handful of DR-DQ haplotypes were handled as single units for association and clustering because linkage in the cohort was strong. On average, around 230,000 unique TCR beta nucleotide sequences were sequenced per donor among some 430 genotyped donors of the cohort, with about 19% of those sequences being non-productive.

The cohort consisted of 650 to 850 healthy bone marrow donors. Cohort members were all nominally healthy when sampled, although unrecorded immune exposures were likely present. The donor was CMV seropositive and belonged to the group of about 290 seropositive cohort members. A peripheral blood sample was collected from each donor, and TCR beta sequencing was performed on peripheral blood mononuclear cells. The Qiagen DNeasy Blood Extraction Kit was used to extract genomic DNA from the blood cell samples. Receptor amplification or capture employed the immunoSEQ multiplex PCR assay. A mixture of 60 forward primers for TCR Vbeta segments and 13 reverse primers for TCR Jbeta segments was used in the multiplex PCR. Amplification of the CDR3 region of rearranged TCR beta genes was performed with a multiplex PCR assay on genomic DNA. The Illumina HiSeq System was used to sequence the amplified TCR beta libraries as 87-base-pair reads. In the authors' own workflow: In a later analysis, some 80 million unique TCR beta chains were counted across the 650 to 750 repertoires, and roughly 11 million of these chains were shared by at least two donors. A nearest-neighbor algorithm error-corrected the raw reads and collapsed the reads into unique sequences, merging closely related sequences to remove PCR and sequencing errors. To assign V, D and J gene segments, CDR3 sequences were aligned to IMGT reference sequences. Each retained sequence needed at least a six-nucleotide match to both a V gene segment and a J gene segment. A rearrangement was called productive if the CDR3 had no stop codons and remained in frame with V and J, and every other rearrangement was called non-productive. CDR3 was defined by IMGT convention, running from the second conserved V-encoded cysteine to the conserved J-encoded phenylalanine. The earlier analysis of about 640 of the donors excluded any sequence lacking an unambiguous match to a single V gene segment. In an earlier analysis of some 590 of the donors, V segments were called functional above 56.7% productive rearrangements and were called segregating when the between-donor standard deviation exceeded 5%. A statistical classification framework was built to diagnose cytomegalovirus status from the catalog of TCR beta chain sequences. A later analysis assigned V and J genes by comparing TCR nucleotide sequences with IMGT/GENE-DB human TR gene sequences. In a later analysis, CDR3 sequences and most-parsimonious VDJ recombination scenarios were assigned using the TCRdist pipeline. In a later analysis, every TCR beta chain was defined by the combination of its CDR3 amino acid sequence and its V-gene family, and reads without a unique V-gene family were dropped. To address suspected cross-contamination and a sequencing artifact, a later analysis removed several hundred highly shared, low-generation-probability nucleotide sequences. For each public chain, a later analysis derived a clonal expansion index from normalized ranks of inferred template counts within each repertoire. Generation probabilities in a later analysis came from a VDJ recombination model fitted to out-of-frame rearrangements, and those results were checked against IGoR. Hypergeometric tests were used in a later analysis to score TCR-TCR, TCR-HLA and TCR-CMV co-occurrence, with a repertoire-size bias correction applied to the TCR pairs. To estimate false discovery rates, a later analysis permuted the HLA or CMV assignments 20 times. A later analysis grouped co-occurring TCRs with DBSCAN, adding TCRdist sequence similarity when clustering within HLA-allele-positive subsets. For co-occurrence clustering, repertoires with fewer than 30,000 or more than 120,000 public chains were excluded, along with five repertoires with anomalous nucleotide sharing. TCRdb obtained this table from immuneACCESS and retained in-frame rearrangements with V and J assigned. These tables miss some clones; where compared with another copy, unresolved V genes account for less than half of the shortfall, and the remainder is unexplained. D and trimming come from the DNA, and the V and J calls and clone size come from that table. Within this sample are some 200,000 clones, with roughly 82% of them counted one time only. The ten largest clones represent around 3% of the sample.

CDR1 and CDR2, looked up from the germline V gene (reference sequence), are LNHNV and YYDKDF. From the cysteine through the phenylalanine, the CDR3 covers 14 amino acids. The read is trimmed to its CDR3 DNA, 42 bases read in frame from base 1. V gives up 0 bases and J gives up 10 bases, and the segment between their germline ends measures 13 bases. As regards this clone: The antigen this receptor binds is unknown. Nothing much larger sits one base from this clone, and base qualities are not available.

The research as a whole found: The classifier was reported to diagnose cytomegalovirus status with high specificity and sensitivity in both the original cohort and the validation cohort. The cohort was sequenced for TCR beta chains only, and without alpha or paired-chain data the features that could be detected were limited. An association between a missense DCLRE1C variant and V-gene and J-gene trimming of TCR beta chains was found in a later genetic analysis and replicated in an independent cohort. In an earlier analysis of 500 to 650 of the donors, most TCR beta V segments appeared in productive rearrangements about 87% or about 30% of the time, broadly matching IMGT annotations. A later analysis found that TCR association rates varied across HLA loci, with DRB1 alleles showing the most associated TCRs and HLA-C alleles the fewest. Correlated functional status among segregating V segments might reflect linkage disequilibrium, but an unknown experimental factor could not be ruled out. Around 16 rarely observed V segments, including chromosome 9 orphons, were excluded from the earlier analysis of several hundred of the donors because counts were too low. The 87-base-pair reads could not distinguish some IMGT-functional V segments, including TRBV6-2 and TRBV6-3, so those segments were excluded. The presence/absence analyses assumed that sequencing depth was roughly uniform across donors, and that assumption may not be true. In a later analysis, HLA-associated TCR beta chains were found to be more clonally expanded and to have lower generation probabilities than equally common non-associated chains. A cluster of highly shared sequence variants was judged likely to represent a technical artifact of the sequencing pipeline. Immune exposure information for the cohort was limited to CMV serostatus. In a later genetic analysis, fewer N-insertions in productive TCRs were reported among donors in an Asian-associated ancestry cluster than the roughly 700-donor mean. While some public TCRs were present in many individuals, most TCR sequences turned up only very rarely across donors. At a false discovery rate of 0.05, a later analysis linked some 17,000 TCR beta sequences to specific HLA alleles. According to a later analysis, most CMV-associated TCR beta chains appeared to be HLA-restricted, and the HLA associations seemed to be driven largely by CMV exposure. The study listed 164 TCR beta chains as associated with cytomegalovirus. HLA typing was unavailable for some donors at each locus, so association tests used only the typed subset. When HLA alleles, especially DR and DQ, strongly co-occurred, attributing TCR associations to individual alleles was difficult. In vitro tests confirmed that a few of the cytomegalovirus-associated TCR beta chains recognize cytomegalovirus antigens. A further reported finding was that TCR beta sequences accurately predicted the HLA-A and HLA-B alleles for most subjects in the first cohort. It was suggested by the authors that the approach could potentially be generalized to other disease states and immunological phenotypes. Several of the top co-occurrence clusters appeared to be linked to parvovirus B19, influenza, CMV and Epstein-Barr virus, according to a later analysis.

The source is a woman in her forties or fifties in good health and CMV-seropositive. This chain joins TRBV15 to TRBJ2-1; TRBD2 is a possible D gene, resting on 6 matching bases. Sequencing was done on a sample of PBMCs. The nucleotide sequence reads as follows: TGTGCCACCAGCAGAGATATGGTGGCGGGGGAGCAGTTCTTC. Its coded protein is CATSRDMVAGEQFF.